The rows below give T cell receptor beta chains drawn from one sample of a study of CD8+ T cells in alopecia areata. Sequenced by immunoSEQ multiplex PCR; TCRdb stores in-frame clones only, minus some. The table has more than 200,000 clones, approximately 65% seen once. Sequenced material: CD4+ T cells sorted from blood, taken at approximately week 45, from a patient treated with tofacitinib. These receptor sequences come from a human donor with alopecia areata. The CDR3 runs from the conserved cysteine through the conserved F or W. D genes are given only for firm matches. Only some rows state a clone size, as once, few, many or a class for expanded clones.

d_gene	abundance	v_gene	j_gene	CDR3aa	CDR3nt
.	.	TRBV29-1	TRBJ2-4	CSVGPGTVPNIQYF	TGCAGCGTTGGGCCAGGGACGGTGCCAAACATTCAGTACTTC
TRBD2	few	TRBV7-9	TRBJ2-1	CASSLGGTSGLDNEQFF	TGTGCCAGCAGCTTGGGGGGGACTAGCGGTTTGGACAATGAGCAGTTCTTC
.	few	TRBV29-1	TRBJ2-3	CSVASVSDTQYF	TGCAGCGTCGCGTCCGTGTCGGATACGCAGTATTTT
.	.	TRBV7-2	TRBJ2-2	CASSPHRGNTGELFF	TGTGCCAGCAGCCCACACCGGGGGAACACCGGGGAGCTGTTTTTT
.	.	TRBV5-1	TRBJ2-6	CASSLDPRGANVLTF	TGCGCCAGCAGCTTAGACCCCCGGGGGGCCAACGTCCTGACTTTC
TRBD2	.	TRBV29-1	TRBJ2-1	CSVGSAGGSYNEQFF	TGCAGCGTTGGGTCGGCGGGGGGGTCCTACAATGAGCAGTTCTTC
TRBD1	.	TRBV2	TRBJ2-7	CASRVLDRVSYEQYF	TGTGCCAGCAGGGTTTTGGACAGGGTGTCCTACGAGCAGTACTTC
TRBD1	.	TRBV7-2	TRBJ1-4	CASSLAGTGNEKLFF	TGTGCCAGCAGCTTAGCTGGGACAGGGAATGAAAAACTGTTTTTT
.	.	TRBV5-6	TRBJ1-1	CASSLESGQNTEAFF	TGTGCCAGCAGCTTGGAATCAGGGCAGAACACTGAAGCTTTCTTT
.	.	TRBV9	TRBJ1-4	CASSVRGFNEKLFF	TGTGCCAGCAGCGTACGGGGCTTTAATGAAAAACTGTTTTTT
.	.	TRBV29-1	TRBJ1-1	CSVSRLRPLKGAFF	TGCAGCGTTTCCAGACTTCGGCCTCTGAAAGGAGCTTTCTTT
.	.	TRBV6-6	TRBJ2-7	CASRVPGSSYEQYF	TGTGCCAGCAGAGTACCCGGGAGCTCCTACGAGCAGTACTTC
TRBD2	.	TRBV5-1	TRBJ2-1	CASSLSSGEYNEQFF	TGCGCCAGCAGCTTAAGTAGCGGGGAGTACAATGAGCAGTTCTTC
TRBD1	.	TRBV5-4	TRBJ1-1	CASSRQQGSFTEAFF	TGTGCCAGCAGCCGTCAACAGGGGTCGTTCACCGAAGCTTTCTTT
.	few	TRBV7-9	TRBJ2-7	CASSIIRGEQYF	TGTGCCAGCAGCATTATCCGGGGGGAGCAGTACTTC
TRBD1	once	TRBV30	TRBJ1-5	CAWETGGGQPQHF	TGTGCCTGGGAAACAGGGGGCGGTCAGCCCCAGCATTTT
TRBD2	.	TRBV30	TRBJ2-7	CAWSGASGGPNAYEQYF	TGTGCCTGGAGCGGAGCTAGCGGGGGGCCCAATGCCTACGAGCAGTACTTC